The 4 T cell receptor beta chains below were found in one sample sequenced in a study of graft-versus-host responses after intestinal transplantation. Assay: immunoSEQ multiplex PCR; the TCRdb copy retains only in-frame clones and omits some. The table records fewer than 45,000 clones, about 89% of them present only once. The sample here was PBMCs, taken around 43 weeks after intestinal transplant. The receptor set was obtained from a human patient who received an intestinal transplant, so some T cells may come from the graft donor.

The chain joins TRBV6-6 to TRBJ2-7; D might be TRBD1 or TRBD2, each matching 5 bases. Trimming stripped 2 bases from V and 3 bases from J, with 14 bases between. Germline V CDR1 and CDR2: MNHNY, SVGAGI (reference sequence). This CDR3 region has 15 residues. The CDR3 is CASSYGTGPVYEQYF. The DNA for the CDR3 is TGTGCCAGCAGTTACGGTACGGGACCCGTCTACGAGCAGTACTTC.

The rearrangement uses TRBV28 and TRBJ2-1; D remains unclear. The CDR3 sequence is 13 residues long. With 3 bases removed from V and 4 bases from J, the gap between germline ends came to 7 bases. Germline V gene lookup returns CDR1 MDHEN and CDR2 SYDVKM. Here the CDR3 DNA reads TGTGCCAGCAGTTTGGACCCATACAATGAGCAGTTCTTC. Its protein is CASSLDPYNEQFF.

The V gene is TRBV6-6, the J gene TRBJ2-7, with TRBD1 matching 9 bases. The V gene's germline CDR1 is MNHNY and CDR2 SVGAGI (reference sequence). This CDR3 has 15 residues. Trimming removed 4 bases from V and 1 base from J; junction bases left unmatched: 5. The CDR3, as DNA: TGTGCCAGCAGTTGGGAACAGGGGGCATCCTACGAGCAGTACTTC. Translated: CASSWEQGASYEQYF.

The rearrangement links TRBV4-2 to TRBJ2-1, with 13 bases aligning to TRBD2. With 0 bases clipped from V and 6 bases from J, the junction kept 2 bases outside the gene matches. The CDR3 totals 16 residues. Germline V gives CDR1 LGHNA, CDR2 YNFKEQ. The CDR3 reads CASSQETSGRGNEQFF. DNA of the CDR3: TGTGCCAGCAGCCAAGAAACTAGCGGGAGGGGCAATGAGCAGTTCTTC.